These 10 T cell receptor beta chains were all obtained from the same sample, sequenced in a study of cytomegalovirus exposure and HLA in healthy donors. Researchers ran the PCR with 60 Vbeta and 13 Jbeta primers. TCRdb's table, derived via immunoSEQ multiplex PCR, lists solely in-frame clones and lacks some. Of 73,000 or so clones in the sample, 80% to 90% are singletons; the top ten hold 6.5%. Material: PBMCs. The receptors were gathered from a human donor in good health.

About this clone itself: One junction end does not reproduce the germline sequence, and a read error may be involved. CDR3 DNA sequence: TGCGCCAGCAGCTTAGGGGAATACTATGGCTACCCCTTC. It codes for CASSLGEYYGYPF. The chain joins TRBV5-1 to TRBJ1-2; D is perhaps TRBD1 (5 bases). This CDR3 is built from 13 residues. Germline V gene sequence: CDR1 SGHRS, CDR2 YFSETQ.

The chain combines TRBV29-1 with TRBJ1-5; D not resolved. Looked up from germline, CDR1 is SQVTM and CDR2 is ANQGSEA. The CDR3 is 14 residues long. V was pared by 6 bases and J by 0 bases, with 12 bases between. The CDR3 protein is CSVATDYSNQPQHF. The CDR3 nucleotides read TGCAGCGTGGCAACAGATTATAGCAATCAGCCCCAGCATTTT.

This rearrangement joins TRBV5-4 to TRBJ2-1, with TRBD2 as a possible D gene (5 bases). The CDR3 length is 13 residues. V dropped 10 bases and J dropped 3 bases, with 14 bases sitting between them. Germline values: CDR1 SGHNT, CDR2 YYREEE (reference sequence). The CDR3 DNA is TGTGCCGGAGCTCGGGGAGTCTACAATGAGCAGTTCTTC. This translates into CAGARGVYNEQFF.

The CDR3 DNA reads as TGTGCCAGCAGCTCCGTACAGGATTTTAGCGAAAAACTGTTTTTT. This codes for CASSSVQDFSEKLFF. V and J are TRBV11-2 and TRBJ1-4; D is perhaps TRBD1 (5 bases). The V end was cut by 4 bases, the J end by 8 bases, with 17 bases between. The length of the CDR3 is 15 residues. Germline CDR1 SGHAT, CDR2 FQNNGV.

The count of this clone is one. CDR3 DNA: TGTGCCAGCTCACGCGGACAGGGAACCTACGAGCAGTACTTC. Protein product: CASSRGQGTYEQYF. V gene TRBV18 combines with J gene TRBJ2-7, with TRBD1 matching over 8 bases. Germline values: CDR1 KGHSH, CDR2 LQKENI. The CDR3 contains 14 residues. J gave up 2 bases and V 4 bases, and 4 bases lay outside the gene matches.

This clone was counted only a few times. This CDR3 reads CASSNQGFVPFF. CDR3 bases: TGCGCCAGCAGCAACCAGGGGTTCGTGCCTTTCTTT. The chain joins TRBV4-3 to TRBJ1-1, with a weak D call TRBD1 (6 bases). The germline gives CDR1 LGHNA, CDR2 YSLEER. Deletions cut 5 bases from V and 12 bases from J, with 16 bases between. The CDR3 has 12 amino acids.

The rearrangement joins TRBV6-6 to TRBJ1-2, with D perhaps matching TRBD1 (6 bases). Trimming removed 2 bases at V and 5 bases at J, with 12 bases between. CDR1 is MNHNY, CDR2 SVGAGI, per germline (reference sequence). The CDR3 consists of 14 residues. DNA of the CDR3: TGTGCCAGCAGTTACGACGGGACACCGTATGGCTACACCTTC. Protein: CASSYDGTPYGYTF.

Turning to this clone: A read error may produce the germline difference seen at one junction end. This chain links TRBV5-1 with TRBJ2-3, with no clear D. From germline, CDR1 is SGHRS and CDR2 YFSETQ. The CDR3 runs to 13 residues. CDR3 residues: CASNLVIADTQYF. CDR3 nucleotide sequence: TGCGCCAGCAACTTGGTAATTGCAGATACGCAGTATTTT.

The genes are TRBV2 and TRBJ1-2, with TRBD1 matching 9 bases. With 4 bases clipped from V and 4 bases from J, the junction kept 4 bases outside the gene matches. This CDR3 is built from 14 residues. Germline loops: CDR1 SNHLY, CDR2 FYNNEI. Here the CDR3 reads CASSGQGDGYGYTF. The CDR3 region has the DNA TGTGCCAGCAGTGGACAGGGGGACGGCTATGGCTACACCTTC.

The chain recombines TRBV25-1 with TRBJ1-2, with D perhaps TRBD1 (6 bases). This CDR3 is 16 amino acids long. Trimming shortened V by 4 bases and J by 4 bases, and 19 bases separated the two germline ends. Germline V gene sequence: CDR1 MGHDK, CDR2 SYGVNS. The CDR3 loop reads CASSVSGDVASYGYTF. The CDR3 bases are TGTGCCAGCAGTGTTTCAGGGGACGTAGCTTCCTATGGCTACACCTTC.